This entry is about one T cell receptor beta chain. What it recognizes is unknown. These data belong to a study of cytomegalovirus exposure and HLA in healthy donors. Study context: Genetic ancestry analysis placed over 75% of the 398 donors that were genotyped in the Caucasian-associated cluster. Study-level results: The dataset shows that most TCR sequences were rare, while some public TCRs occurred in many donors. TCR beta chains numbering 164 were designated cytomegalovirus-associated.

With 3 bases removed from V and 0 bases from J, the gap between germline ends came to 9 bases. The length of the CDR3 is 14 residues. Germline V gives CDR1 ENHRY, CDR2 SYGVKD. Both 60 Vbeta primers and 13 Jbeta primers went into the PCR. Generated by immunoSEQ multiplex PCR, the TCRdb table keeps only in-frame clones and is missing some. Here the sample spans under 200,000 clones, 80% to 90% being singletons. Healthy people donating bone marrow made up the donors. This clonotype was sampled from a young woman in good health and CMV-seronegative. Sample: PBMCs. This chain links TRBV10-3 with TRBJ2-7; unclear D gene. The CDR3 coding sequence is TGTGCCATCAGTGACAGTACCTTCTCCTACGAGCAGTACTTC. It specifies CAISDSTFSYEQYF.